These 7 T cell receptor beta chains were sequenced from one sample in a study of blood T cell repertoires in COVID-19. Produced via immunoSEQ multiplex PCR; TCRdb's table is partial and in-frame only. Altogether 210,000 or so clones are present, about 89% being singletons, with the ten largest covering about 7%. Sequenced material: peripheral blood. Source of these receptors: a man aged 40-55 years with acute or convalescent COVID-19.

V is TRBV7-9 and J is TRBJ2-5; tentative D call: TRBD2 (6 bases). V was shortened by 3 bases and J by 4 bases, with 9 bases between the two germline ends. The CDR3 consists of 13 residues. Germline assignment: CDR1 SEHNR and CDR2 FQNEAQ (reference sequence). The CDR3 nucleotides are TGTGCCAGCAGCTTTGGGAGGCGAGAGACCCAGTACTTC. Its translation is CASSFGRRETQYF.

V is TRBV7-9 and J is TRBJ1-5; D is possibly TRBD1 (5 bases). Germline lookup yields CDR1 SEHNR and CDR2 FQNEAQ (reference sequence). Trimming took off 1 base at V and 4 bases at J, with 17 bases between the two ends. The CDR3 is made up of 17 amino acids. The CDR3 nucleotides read TGTGCCAGCAGCTTAGGGTGGGGGGAAAATCTTAATCAGCCCCAGCATTTT. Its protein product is CASSLGWGENLNQPQHF.

CDR3 residues: CASSQGRTEYNSPLHF. The CDR3 region has the DNA TGCGCCAGCAGCCAAGGGAGGACAGAGTATAATTCACCCCTCCACTTT. The chain links TRBV4-1 to TRBJ1-6; D is perhaps TRBD1 (6 bases). This CDR3 contains 16 residues. Trimming cost V 1 base and J 4 bases, with 11 bases left between them. Germline V lookup: CDR1 MGHRA, CDR2 YSYEKL.

The CDR3 nucleotides read TGTGCTAGTGGTTTGGGGACAGGGGCCGGGGCTTTCTTT. Translating gives CASGLGTGAGAFF. The chain combines TRBV12-5 with TRBJ1-1; 9 positions agree with TRBD1. CDR3 length equals 13 residues. V lost 1 base and J lost 11; bases outside the gene matches: 5. In germline, CDR1 is LGHNT, CDR2 FRNRAP.

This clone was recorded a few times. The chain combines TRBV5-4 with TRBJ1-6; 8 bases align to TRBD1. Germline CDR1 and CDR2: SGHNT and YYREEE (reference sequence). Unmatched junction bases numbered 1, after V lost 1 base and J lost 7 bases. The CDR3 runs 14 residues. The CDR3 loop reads CASSLTGGNSPLHF. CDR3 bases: TGTGCCAGCAGCTTGACAGGGGGGAATTCACCCCTCCACTTT.

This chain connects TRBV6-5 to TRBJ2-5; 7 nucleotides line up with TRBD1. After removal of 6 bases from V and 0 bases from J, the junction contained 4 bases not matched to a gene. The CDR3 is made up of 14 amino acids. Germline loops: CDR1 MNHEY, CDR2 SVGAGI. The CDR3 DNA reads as TGTGCCAGCAGGATGGGACAGTACCAAGAGACCCAGTACTTC. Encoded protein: CASRMGQYQETQYF.

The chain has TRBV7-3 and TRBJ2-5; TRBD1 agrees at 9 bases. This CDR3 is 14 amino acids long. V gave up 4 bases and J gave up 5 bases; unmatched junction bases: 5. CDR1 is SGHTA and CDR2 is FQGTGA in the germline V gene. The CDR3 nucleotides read TGTGCCAGCAGCTCGGGACAGGGTGTTGAGACCCAGTACTTC. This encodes CASSSGQGVETQYF.